The 13 T cell receptor beta chains below all came from one sample that was sequenced in a study of T cell responses to AZD1222 COVID-19 vaccine. Repertoires were generated with immunoSEQ multiplex PCR, while TCRdb's copy carries only in-frame clones and drops some. The repertoire has under 200,000 clones, about nine tenths of them found once; the top ten carry roughly 5.5%. Here the sequenced sample was peripheral blood, taken on day 0 of AZD1222 vaccination. All receptors derive from an adult in good health.

The V gene is TRBV28, the J gene TRBJ2-1, with D perhaps matching TRBD2 (7 bases). This CDR3 has 16 residues. Germline loops: CDR1 MDHEN, CDR2 SYDVKM. Trimming took off 4 bases at V and 3 bases at J, with 16 bases between the two ends. Here the CDR3 reads CASSSQGGGIYNEQFF. The CDR3 region has the DNA TGTGCCAGCAGTTCACAGGGAGGGGGGATCTACAATGAGCAGTTCTTC.

This clone was found once. This chain links TRBV6-2 or TRBV6-3 with TRBJ2-1; 13 nucleotides line up with TRBD2. V shed 5 bases, J shed 9 bases, and the junction held 10 bases outside the gene matches. The germline V gene encodes CDR1 MNHEY and CDR2 SVGEGT. This CDR3 is 16 amino acids long. This chain's CDR3 is CASSQLAGGPGVEQFF. CDR3 DNA: TGTGCCAGCAGTCAACTAGCGGGGGGGCCGGGAGTTGAGCAGTTCTTC.

This chain links TRBV9 with TRBJ2-5, with TRBD1 identical over 7 bases. From germline, CDR1 is SGDLS and CDR2 YYNGEE. V lost 4 bases, J lost 1 base, and 4 bases stayed unmatched. This CDR3 is built from 14 residues. CDR3 nucleotide sequence: TGTGCCAGCAGCAACAACAGGGGCCAAGAGACCCAGTACTTC. Protein: CASSNNRGQETQYF.

The chain employs TRBV7-2 and TRBJ2-1, with 13 bases aligning to TRBD2. Germline V gene lookup returns CDR1 SGHTA and CDR2 FQGNSA. V was pared by 5 bases and J by 0 bases, with 10 bases of the junction left unmatched. The CDR3 is made up of 19 amino acids. The CDR3 sequence is CASSRTGLAGVGSYNEQFF. DNA of the CDR3: TGTGCCAGCAGCCGTACCGGACTAGCGGGAGTCGGCTCCTACAATGAGCAGTTCTTC.

This chain uses TRBV9 with TRBJ1-2; D remains ambiguous. Looked up from germline, CDR1 is SGDLS and CDR2 is YYNGEE. This CDR3 is 12 amino acids long. Trimming removed 0 bases at V and 5 bases at J, with 5 bases between. The chain's CDR3 is CASSVEEYGYTF. Here the CDR3 DNA reads TGTGCCAGCAGCGTAGAAGAGTATGGCTACACCTTC. The variable domain in full, completed from reference TRBV9 and TRBJ1-2, reads DSGVTQTPKHLITATGQRVTLRCSPRSGDLSVYWYQQSLDQGLQFLIQYYNGEERAKGNILERFSAQQFPDLHSELNLSSLELGDSALYFCASSVEEYGYTFGSGTRLTVV.

V gene TRBV9 combines with J gene TRBJ1-1; D might be TRBD1 (6 bases). CDR3 length: 15 amino acids. CDR1 is SGDLS and CDR2 is YYNGEE in the germline V gene. The V gene lost 3 bases and the J gene lost 0 bases, with 12 bases spanning the gap. The CDR3 DNA follows: TGTGCCAGCAGCGCCCAGACAGGTTTGAACACTGAAGCTTTCTTT. It translates to CASSAQTGLNTEAFF.

The V and J genes are TRBV28 and TRBJ1-5; TRBD1 might be the D (5 bases). CDR1 and CDR2 from the germline V gene are MDHEN and SYDVKM. The CDR3 is 12 amino acids. The CDR3 loop is CATEGTNQPQHF. The CDR3 DNA reads TGTGCAACGGAAGGGACCAATCAGCCCCAGCATTTT.

The CDR3 region has the DNA TGTGCCAGCAGTCGGGGCAGGGAGAATGAAAAACTGTTTTTT. Amino acids: CASSRGRENEKLFF. This chain joins TRBV6-5 and TRBJ1-4; D is possibly TRBD1 (5 bases). In germline, CDR1 is MNHEY, CDR2 SVGAGI. The V end was cut by 5 bases, the J end by 5 bases, with 12 bases between. The CDR3 consists of 14 residues.

This chain joins TRBV16 and TRBJ1-1, with 10 nucleotides matching TRBD1. Germline CDR1 is KGHSY and CDR2 is FQNENV. The CDR3 totals 15 residues. Unmatched junction bases numbered 2, after V lost 4 bases and J lost 0 bases. Here the CDR3 DNA reads TGTGCCAGCAGCCCCGGACAGGGGGTGAACACTGAAGCTTTCTTT. As protein: CASSPGQGVNTEAFF.

V usage is TRBV28 and J usage is TRBJ1-2; unclear D gene. CDR1 MDHEN and CDR2 SYDVKM come from the germline V gene. This CDR3 has 14 amino acids. V lost 2 bases and J 7 bases, leaving 14 bases between the germline ends. The CDR3 bases are TGTGCCAGCAGTTTAAGAACCTTAGCTGCTGGCTACACCTTC. Protein product: CASSLRTLAAGYTF.

This clone came up a few times. V is TRBV9 and J is TRBJ1-1; D is ambiguous. CDR3 length equals 14 residues. Germline lookup yields CDR1 SGDLS and CDR2 YYNGEE. The V end was cut by 0 bases, the J end by 1 base, with 7 bases between. In DNA, the CDR3 is TGTGCCAGCAGCGTAGTGGCAGCGAACACTGAAGCTTTCTTT. Its protein product is CASSVVAANTEAFF.

The table lists this clone with a count of one. J is TRBJ1-6 and V is TRBV5-1; TRBD1 matches at 8 bases. CDR3 length equals 14 residues. The germline CDR1 and CDR2 sequences are SGHRS and YFSETQ. Unmatched junction bases numbered 3, after V lost 4 bases and J lost 6 bases. This CDR3 reads CASSRTGPNSPLHF. The DNA of the CDR3 is TGCGCCAGCAGCCGGACAGGGCCTAATTCACCCCTCCACTTT.

The V and J genes are TRBV3-1 (or the pseudogene TRBV3-2) and TRBJ2-1, with 12 nucleotides matching TRBD2. The V gene's germline CDR1 is LGHDT and CDR2 YNNKEL (reference sequence). V gave up 1 base and J gave up 4 bases; unmatched junction bases: 17. The CDR3 length is 21 residues. CDR3 sequence: CASSQAGSVGTSGRGYNEQFF. Here the CDR3 DNA reads TGTGCCAGCAGCCAAGCGGGAAGTGTGGGGACTAGCGGGCGAGGATACAATGAGCAGTTCTTC.